These T cell receptor beta chains were read from a single sample in a study of T cells in Graves' hyperthyroidism and ophthalmopathy. A single record per CDR3 protein comes from TCRdb applying MiXCR to the multiplex PCR reads. The table shows roughly 420,000 distinct CDR3 sequences, with 15% to 19% occurring only once. The sequencing input was blood. Receptors originate from a young woman with Graves' hyperthyroidism. CDR3s include the opening cysteine and the closing phenylalanine or tryptophan. Fields, in order: CDR3 protein, CDR3 DNA, D gene, clone size, J gene, V gene, CDR3 length. D genes are given only for firm matches. Clone size appears in some rows only: once, few, many, or a class for an expanded clone.

CDR3aa: CASSQSLAGPYLLRNEQFF
CDR3nt: TGTGCCAGCAGCCAGTCGCTAGCGGGACCGTACCTCCTACGGAATGAGCAGTTCTTC
d_gene: TRBD2
abundance: .
j_gene: TRBJ2-1
v_gene: TRBV12-3/TRBV12-4
len: 19

CDR3aa: CAWSGGNEQFF
CDR3nt: TGTGCCTGGAGTGGGGGGAACGAGCAGTTCTTC
d_gene: .
abundance: many
j_gene: TRBJ2-1
v_gene: TRBV30
len: 11

CDR3aa: CASSQEGYTQYF
CDR3nt: TGTGCCAGCAGCCAGGAAGGATATACGCAGTATTTT
d_gene: .
abundance: .
j_gene: TRBJ2-3
v_gene: TRBV7-3
len: 12

CDR3aa: CATREPRFDEQFF
CDR3nt: TGTGCCACGAGAGAGCCGAGGTTCGATGAGCAGTTCTTC
d_gene: .
abundance: many
j_gene: TRBJ2-1
v_gene: TRBV15
len: 13

CDR3aa: CAISAWTGDNEQFF
CDR3nt: TGTGCCATCAGTGCTTGGACAGGGGACAATGAGCAGTTCTTC
d_gene: TRBD1
abundance: .
j_gene: TRBJ2-1
v_gene: TRBV10-3
len: 14

CDR3aa: CASSGLAGNYEQYF
CDR3nt: TGTGCCAGCAGTGGGCTAGCGGGGAACTACGAGCAGTACTTC
d_gene: TRBD2
abundance: many
j_gene: TRBJ2-7
v_gene: TRBV2
len: 14

CDR3aa: CSAPVTSGGAPYNEQFF
CDR3nt: TGCAGTGCTCCCGTGACTAGCGGGGGGGCCCCTTACAATGAGCAGTTCTTC
d_gene: TRBD2
abundance: many
j_gene: TRBJ2-1
v_gene: TRBV20-1
len: 17

CDR3aa: CASRGGSWGTDTQYF
CDR3nt: TGTGCCTCACGGGGGGGGTCGTGGGGCACAGATACGCAGTATTTT
d_gene: TRBD2
abundance: many
j_gene: TRBJ2-3
v_gene: TRBV2
len: 15

CDR3aa: CASNLGRGAATGELFF
CDR3nt: TGTGCCAGCAATCTGGGTCGGGGGGCGGCGACCGGGGAGCTGTTTTTT
d_gene: .
abundance: many
j_gene: TRBJ2-2
v_gene: TRBV2
len: 16

CDR3aa: CASLETAAQETQYF
CDR3nt: TGTGCCAGCCTCGAGACTGCAGCACAAGAGACCCAGTACTTC
d_gene: .
abundance: many
j_gene: TRBJ2-5
v_gene: TRBV6-1
len: 14

CDR3aa: CASSTLEDEQFF
CDR3nt: TGTGCCAGCAGCACTCTGGAGGACGAGCAGTTCTTC
d_gene: .
abundance: medium-sized
j_gene: TRBJ2-1
v_gene: TRBV7-9
len: 12